This T cell receptor (beta chain) was retrieved from a study of HIV-infected children after antiretroviral therapy interruption. Study at large: Continuous-treatment samples came from weeks 0, 48 and 150.

The sample holds many counts of this clonotype. Its antigen is unknown. Germline V gene sequence: CDR1 SGHVS, CDR2 FQNEAQ. The CDR3 has 14 amino acids. Trimming removed 4 bases from V and 10 bases from J; junction bases left unmatched: 6. Unique molecular identifiers were included in an RNA-based 3' RACE TCR library. MiXCR was run by TCRdb on the 3' RACE reads, yielding one entry per CDR3 protein. The data contain 35,000 to 50,000 distinct CDR3 sequences, just over 6.5% of them singletons. Study-level findings and limits: Naive CD4+ Gini coefficient rose by interruption end, suggesting clonal expansion.

Treatment described: PENTA 11 planned treatment interruption arm or continuous ART arm. V and J are TRBV7-8 and TRBJ1-6, with 8 bases identical to TRBD1. The sample here was CD45RA+ CD4+ T cells from PBMCs, pooled from several time points, taken from a donor given antiretroviral therapy, either interrupted or continuous. Sample subset: naive CD4+ CD45RA+ CD45RO- T cells. The clonotype comes from a pool of human donors with HIV. The CDR3 region is CASSSQTGDSPLHF. CDR3 nucleotide sequence: TGTGCCAGCAGCTCACAGACAGGGGACTCACCCCTCCACTTT.